This T cell receptor (beta chain) was captured in a study of T-cell memory formation after mild COVID-19. Findings and caveats of the study: CD4+ bias marked clones expanding day 15 to 37, unlike balanced contracting clones. Mainly in CM and EM were contracting CD4+ clones; CD8+ were in EMRA.

Using its own MiXCR run on the 5' RACE reads, TCRdb lists one record per CDR3 protein. The sample yields 580,000 or so distinct CDR3 sequences, approximately 15% seen once. The CDR3 runs 12 residues. Germline V gives CDR1 SEHNR, CDR2 FQNEAQ (reference sequence). In regard to this clonotype: The target antigen is unknown. Its ends do not fully match the called genes, so a read error is possible.

The sequence derives from an adult woman who had mild COVID-19 (a few samples of this study predate the infection). Cell type and time point are not known. This chain connects TRBV7-9 to TRBJ2-1; TRBD2 might be the D (5 bases). Specimen: PBMCs or a T cell subset sorted from them (not recorded which). CDR3 nucleotide sequence: TGTGCCAGCAGCCTAGCTATATTTGAGCAGTTCTTC. It yields the protein CASSLAIFEQFF. Complete variable domain (other parts from reference TRBV7-9 and TRBJ2-1): DTGVSQNPRHKITKRGQNVTFRCDPISEHNRLYWYRQTLGQGPEFLTYFQNEAQLEKSRLLSDRFSAERPKGSFSTLEIQRTEQGDSAMYLCASSLAIFEQFFGPGTRLTVL.